These 25 T cell receptor beta chains originate from one sample sequenced in a study of long-term antiretroviral therapy in people with HIV. The assay, immunoSEQ v3.0, was run at survey level. TCRdb's table, derived via immunoSEQ multiplex PCR, lists solely in-frame clones and lacks some. The sample has more than 15,000 clones; 90% to 95% are singletons. Sequencing was performed on unsorted PBMCs, taken less than 13 years after starting antiretroviral therapy. These receptors were taken from a man younger than 40 with HIV.

The CDR3 DNA reads TGTGCCAGCAGTCCCGACAGGGCCTTCTCCTACGAGCAGTACTTC. Translated, it gives CASSPDRAFSYEQYF. This rearrangement joins TRBV6-6 to TRBJ2-7; 7 positions match TRBD1. The V gene end was trimmed by 5 bases and the J gene end by 0 bases; junction bases not matched to a gene: 7. CDR1 and CDR2 (germline): MNHNY, SVGAGI (reference sequence). The CDR3 contains 15 residues.

This clone was observed a handful of times. The rearrangement uses TRBV29-1 and TRBJ1-1; D possibly corresponds to TRBD1 (6 bases). The ends were cut back, 8 bases at V and 3 bases at J, with 34 bases in the middle. Germline assignment: CDR1 SQVTM and CDR2 ANQGSEA. This CDR3 contains 19 residues. The CDR3 protein is CSFRPVRAGVGGGYTEAFF. CDR3 sequence (DNA): TGCAGCTTCCGACCCGTAAGGGCAGGGGTAGGGGGGGGGTACACTGAAGCTTTCTTT.

The rearrangement joins TRBV5-1 to TRBJ1-1; a possible D gene is TRBD1 (6 bases). This CDR3 comprises 15 residues. Germline lookup yields CDR1 SGHRS and CDR2 YFSETQ. With 2 bases removed from V and 3 bases from J, the gap between germline ends came to 14 bases. The CDR3 reads CASSFGGAEDTEAFF. Written as DNA, the CDR3 is TGCGCCAGCAGCTTTGGGGGCGCAGAGGACACTGAAGCTTTCTTT.

This chain uses TRBV5-1 with TRBJ1-4; D ambiguous. V was shortened by 0 bases and J by 7 bases, with 13 bases between the two germline ends. Per the germline V gene, CDR1 is SGHRS and CDR2 is YFSETQ. This CDR3 is 15 amino acids long. CDR3 DNA sequence: TGCGCCAGCAGCTTGGATAACGGCAGGCGTGAAAAACTGTTTTTT. Translated: CASSLDNGRREKLFF.

This clone was seen once. The chain couples TRBV5-4 to TRBJ1-1; D uncertain. This CDR3 has 16 residues. Germline CDR1 SGHNT, CDR2 YYREEE (reference sequence). V dropped 0 bases and J dropped 4 bases, with 16 bases sitting between them. The CDR3 region is CASSLESTSFLTEAFF. In DNA, the CDR3 is TGTGCCAGCAGCTTGGAATCGACCAGTTTTCTCACTGAAGCTTTCTTT.

The table lists this clone with a few counts. The chain combines TRBV27 with TRBJ1-4, with 7 bases matching TRBD1. Germline CDR1 is MNHEY and CDR2 is SMNVEV (reference sequence). V lost 5 bases, J lost 4 bases, and 4 bases stayed unmatched. CDR3 length: 14 amino acids. CDR3 sequence reads: CASSVRDSNEKLFF. The CDR3 DNA sequence: TGTGCCAGCAGTGTCCGGGACAGTAATGAAAAACTGTTTTTT.

V and J are TRBV29-1 and TRBJ2-1; D is possibly TRBD1 (5 bases). V gave up 3 bases and J gave up 0 bases, with 12 bases separating them. The CDR3 is 15 residues long. Germline CDR1 reads SQVTM; CDR2 reads ANQGSEA. CDR3 in amino acids: CSVDSQGGSYNEQFF. The CDR3 DNA reads as TGCAGCGTTGATTCCCAGGGCGGCTCCTACAATGAGCAGTTCTTC.

The chain has TRBV6-5 and TRBJ2-1; D might be TRBD2 (7 bases). There are 16 residues in the CDR3. Germline V gene sequence: CDR1 MNHEY, CDR2 SVGAGI. V lost 1 base and J lost 3, with 13 bases in between. CDR3 DNA: TGTGCCAGCAGTTACTGGGAGGGGGAGGGCTACAATGAGCAGTTCTTC. As protein: CASSYWEGEGYNEQFF.

CDR3 sequence: CASSHRQGYETQYF. CDR3 sequence (DNA): TGTGCCAGTAGTCACAGACAGGGTTACGAGACCCAGTACTTC. The rearrangement uses TRBV19 and TRBJ2-5; 7 bases align to TRBD1. Germline V lookup: CDR1 LNHDA, CDR2 SQIVND (reference sequence). V shed 5 bases and J 5 bases; nucleotides not matched to a gene: 8. The CDR3 covers 14 residues.

This clone was observed a single time. The chain links TRBV7-9 to TRBJ1-4; D is perhaps TRBD1 (5 bases). The CDR3 loop spans 14 amino acids. The V gene's germline CDR1 is SEHNR and CDR2 FQNEAQ (reference sequence). Trimming removed 0 bases at V and 5 bases at J, with 7 bases between. CDR3 sequence: CASSLAQGNEKLFF. The CDR3 DNA follows: TGTGCCAGCAGCTTAGCGCAGGGAAATGAAAAACTGTTTTTT.

This chain connects TRBV28 to TRBJ1-6; a weak D match, TRBD1 (6 bases). Germline assignment: CDR1 MDHEN and CDR2 SYDVKM. The V and J ends lost 3 bases and 9 bases respectively, with 12 bases between them. The CDR3 has 14 residues. The CDR3 sequence: CASSFGQPPSPLHF. The CDR3 DNA follows: TGTGCCAGCAGTTTCGGACAGCCGCCTTCACCCCTCCACTTT.

This sequence joins TRBV7-6 and TRBJ1-3; D unclear. The CDR3 is made up of 17 amino acids. V was trimmed by 5 bases and J by 7 bases, leaving 24 bases between them. The germline gives CDR1 SGHVS, CDR2 FNYEAQ. The CDR3 bases are TGTGCCAGCAGCAAGCGGGATGGACGGCTGAGCAGGAACACCATATATTTT. Translated, it gives CASSKRDGRLSRNTIYF.

V is TRBV9 and J is TRBJ2-5; D unclear. This CDR3 comprises 15 residues. Germline V gene sequence: CDR1 SGDLS, CDR2 YYNGEE. Trimming removed 3 bases at V and 4 bases at J, with 16 bases between. The CDR3 loop is CASSAWAAPGETQYF. In DNA form, the CDR3 reads TGTGCCAGCAGCGCGTGGGCAGCGCCGGGAGAGACCCAGTACTTC.

This chain uses TRBV7-3 with TRBJ1-1; no firm D call. Trimming shortened V by 6 bases and J by 4 bases, and 18 bases separated the two germline ends. Germline values: CDR1 SGHTA, CDR2 FQGTGA. The CDR3 has 15 residues. The CDR3 DNA follows: TGTGCCAGCAGTCACGGGTCGGCAGTAGGCACTGAAGCTTTCTTT. This codes for CASSHGSAVGTEAFF.

The chain links TRBV25-1 to TRBJ2-5; 9 positions match TRBD1. With V trimmed by 2 bases and J by 5 bases, 6 bases remained unmatched. Germline CDR1 and CDR2: MGHDK and SYGVNS. This CDR3 comprises 15 residues. This CDR3 is CASSEGQGRGETQYF. The CDR3 nucleotides are TGTGCCAGCAGTGAAGGACAGGGGCGGGGGGAGACCCAGTACTTC.

This chain connects TRBV5-6 to TRBJ1-1, with no clear D. Germline CDR1 reads SGHDT; CDR2 reads YYEEEE. This CDR3 region has 12 residues. Trimming removed 2 bases at V and 7 bases at J, with 9 bases between. CDR3 bases: TGTGCCAGCAGCTTCCAGAGAGTTGAAGCTTTCTTT. Residues: CASSFQRVEAFF.

This chain connects TRBV7-3 to TRBJ2-4; the D gene is possibly TRBD1 (5 bases). CDR3 length: 13 amino acids. Between the trimmed V and J ends, which lost 5 bases and 9 bases, there was a span of 14 bases. The germline CDR1 and CDR2 sequences are SGHTA and FQGTGA. DNA of the CDR3: TGTGCCAGCAGCCTACAGGAAAAAGGCATTCAGTACTTC. Its translation is CASSLQEKGIQYF.

The chain links TRBV2 to TRBJ2-3, with TRBD1 as a possible D gene (6 bases). Looked up from germline, CDR1 is SNHLY and CDR2 is FYNNEI. Trimming left V 6 bases short and J 4 bases short, with 11 bases between. The CDR3 loop spans 13 amino acids. The DNA of the CDR3 is TGTGCCAGCAGCGCACAGGGTGCAGATACGCAGTATTTT. Protein: CASSAQGADTQYF.

The V gene is TRBV30, the J gene TRBJ1-4; D unresolved. This CDR3 region has 13 residues. Germline V gives CDR1 GTSNPN, CDR2 SVGIG (reference sequence). The germline V and J ends were trimmed by 5 bases and 4 bases, with 11 bases remaining between them. CDR3 sequence reads: CAWGRRLNEKLFF. For the CDR3, the DNA is TGTGCCTGGGGACGGCGACTTAATGAAAAACTGTTTTTT.

The chain is built from TRBV28 and TRBJ1-4; the D gene is possibly TRBD1 (5 bases). In germline, CDR1 is MDHEN, CDR2 SYDVKM. The CDR3 totals 15 residues. Trimming took off 7 bases at V and 6 bases at J, with 18 bases between the two ends. CDR3 protein: CASTFPGGGDEKLFF. The CDR3 DNA reads as TGTGCCAGCACCTTCCCGGGAGGAGGGGATGAAAAACTGTTTTTT. Full variable domain (outside the CDR3, taken from reference TRBV28 and TRBJ1-4): DVKVTQSSRYLVKRTGEKVFLECVQDMDHENMFWYRQDPGLGLRLIYFSYDVKMKEKGDIPEGYSVSREKKERFSLILESASTNQTSMYLCASTFPGGGDEKLFFGSGTQLSVL.

V is TRBV29-1 and J is TRBJ1-4; 7 positions agree with TRBD1. Germline lookup yields CDR1 SQVTM and CDR2 ANQGSEA. V was clipped by 8 bases and J by 10 bases; unmatched bases: 10. The CDR3 has 12 residues. CDR3 coding DNA: TGCAGCTCCAGGACAGGTGGAGGAAAACTGTTTTTT. Translation: CSSRTGGGKLFF.

This chain uses TRBV5-1 with TRBJ1-2; D unclear. The germline V and J ends were trimmed by 0 bases and 7 bases, with 7 bases remaining between them. Germline CDR1 reads SGHRS; CDR2 reads YFSETQ. This CDR3 comprises 12 residues. In DNA form, the CDR3 reads TGCGCCAGCAGCTTGGAAGGCTCTGGCTACACCTTC. Residues: CASSLEGSGYTF.

The chain has TRBV6-6 and TRBJ1-6, with a possible D match to TRBD1 (5 bases). CDR3 length: 15 amino acids. Trimming cost V 7 bases and J 13 bases, with 23 bases left between them. CDR1 and CDR2 (germline): MNHNY, SVGAGI (reference sequence). As DNA, the CDR3 is TGTGCCAGCAAACCAAATTACGCGCAGGGAAGTCCCCTCCACTTT. This translates into CASKPNYAQGSPLHF.

V is TRBV5-1 and J is TRBJ2-2; TRBD1 agrees at 9 bases. Germline V gene sequence: CDR1 SGHRS, CDR2 YFSETQ. The CDR3 length is 17 residues. The junction had 9 bases not matched to a gene; V was cut back by 4 bases and J by 2 bases. CDR3 region: CASSIPRDRVNTGELFF. In nucleotides, the CDR3 is TGCGCCAGCAGCATACCCCGGGACAGGGTTAACACCGGGGAGCTGTTTTTT.

The rearrangement links TRBV4-2 to TRBJ1-1, with D tentatively TRBD1 (6 bases). Germline values: CDR1 LGHNA, CDR2 YNFKEQ. Deletions cut 1 base from V and 12 bases from J, with 12 bases between. The CDR3 extends over 12 amino acids. DNA for the CDR3: TGTGCCAGCAGCCAAGCTTTACAGGGTACTTTCTTT. It codes for CASSQALQGTFF.